This entry concerns a single T cell receptor (beta chain). Its matching antigen is unknown. Data came from immunoSEQ multiplex PCR; TCRdb stores just in-frame clones and leaves some out. The sample includes 100,000 to 150,000 clones, roughly 88% seen only once; the top ten take under 5%. The CDR3 runs 14 residues. The germline CDR1 and CDR2 sequences are SGHRS and YFSETQ. Trimming took 5 bases from V and 4 from J; bases not matched to a gene: 5. This entry belongs to a study of cytomegalovirus exposure and HLA in healthy donors. Study-wide context: The roughly 700 first-cohort repertoires shared a platform with the approximately 110 validation repertoires, as reported in a later analysis.

Study observations and caveats: A subsequent analysis found that TCR clusters from the first cohort also tended to co-occur in the 130 or so validation repertoires, with 90% to 95% of cluster scores above 0. Reported performance of the classifier showed diagnosis of cytomegalovirus status with high specificity and sensitivity.

This TCR derives from a man younger than 30 in good health and CMV-seronegative. The chain uses TRBV5-1 and TRBJ2-2; the match to TRBD2 covers 7 bases. What was sequenced was PBMCs. The CDR3 here is CASRGAGFTGELFF. CDR3 coding DNA: TGCGCCAGCAGGGGAGCGGGGTTCACCGGGGAGCTGTTTTTT.